This paragraph reports one TCR beta chain. The sample is drawn from a study of blood T cell repertoires in COVID-19. The CDR3 consists of 13 residues. V gave up 1 base and J gave up 8 bases, with 8 bases separating them. The germline V gene has CDR1 LGHNA and CDR2 YSLEER. Repertoires were generated with immunoSEQ multiplex PCR, while TCRdb's copy carries only in-frame clones and drops some. The sample consists of 90,000 to 130,000 clones, approximately 84% of them appearing once. The sample was peripheral blood. V gene TRBV4-3 combines with J gene TRBJ2-2; D is undetermined. The source of this sequence is a man in his forties with acute or convalescent COVID-19. CDR3 sequence (DNA): TGCGCCAGCAGCCAAGCCGAGGCAGGGGAGCTGTTTTTT. Residues: CASSQAEAGELFF.